This T cell receptor beta chain was captured by sequencing in a study of regulatory T cells in long-lasting Graves disease. Study in general: A definition of persistent Graves' disease required over 5 years of antithyroid drugs plus positive TSH receptor antibodies.

Relying on iRepertoire HTBI primers and Arm-PCR of CDR3 regions, the team built TCR beta libraries. Source study methods: Among the samples, under 70 TRBV and approximately 13 TRBJ segments were identified. Each CDR3 protein is one row after TCRdb ran MiXCR on the multiplex PCR reads. The V and J calls were not made by the authors but by TCRdb's processing. The sample yields over 450,000 distinct CDR3 sequences, around a fifth seen once. The time point was: persistent/refractory GD, antithyroid drugs over 5 years with positive TRAb. From PBMCs, RNA was extracted and then used to make the TCR library. The V segment lost 6 bases and the J segment 2 bases; nucleotides outside the gene matches: 12. The CDR3 runs to 15 residues. Germline-derived CDR1 and CDR2 are SQVTM and ANQGSEA. This clonotype has more than one count but fewer than ten.

This TCR was recovered from a female donor with Graves disease. This sequence joins TRBV29-1 and TRBJ1-2, with 7 bases lining up with TRBD1. The sequenced sample was peripheral blood mononuclear cells (PBMCs), obtained when the disease was refractory, from a patient treated with antithyroid drugs. For the CDR3, the DNA is TGCAGCGTAGCCGGTGCGGGACAGCTGAACTATGGCTACACCTTC. Translating gives CSVAGAGQLNYGYTF.